This T cell receptor beta chain was documented in a study of CD8 T cells in ankylosing spondylitis. Study-wide findings and caveats: Characteristic, it appeared, of ankylosing spondylitis blood was a TCR beta motif of about eight highly homologous variants.

Germline V CDR1 and CDR2: SGHTA, FQGNSA. This CDR3 has 15 residues. The V segment lost 1 base and the J segment 8 bases; nucleotides outside the gene matches: 5. Using quantitative 5'-RACE with molecular barcodes, the authors made TCR beta libraries. A single record per CDR3 protein comes from TCRdb applying MiXCR to the 5' RACE reads. This sample carries fewer than 550,000 distinct CDR3 sequences, about 5% of them seen once, and the ten largest clones take 3.5%. This clonotype was counted at least ten times. Its antigen remains unidentified. The chain employs TRBV7-2 and TRBJ1-2; 12 bases line up with TRBD1. Sequenced material: blood, either unsorted or a sorted T cell fraction (not recorded which). This sequence originates from a male donor with ankylosing spondylitis. In DNA form, the CDR3 reads TGTGCCAGCAGCTTAGTCGGGACAGGGGGCGAAGGCTACACCTTC. Translating it yields CASSLVGTGGEGYTF.